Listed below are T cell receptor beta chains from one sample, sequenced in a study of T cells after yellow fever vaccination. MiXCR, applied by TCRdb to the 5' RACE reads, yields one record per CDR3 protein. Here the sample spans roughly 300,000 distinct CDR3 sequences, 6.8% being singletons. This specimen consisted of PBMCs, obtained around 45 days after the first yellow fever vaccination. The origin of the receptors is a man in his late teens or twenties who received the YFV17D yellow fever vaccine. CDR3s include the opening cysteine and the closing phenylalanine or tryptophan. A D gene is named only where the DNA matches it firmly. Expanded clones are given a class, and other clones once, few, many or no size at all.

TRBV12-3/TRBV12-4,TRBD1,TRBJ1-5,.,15,TGTGCCAGCACCGCCGCGGGACAGAGCAATCAGCCCCAGCATTTT,CASTAAGQSNQPQHF
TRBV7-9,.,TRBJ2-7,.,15,TGTGCCAGCAGCCTAATAGCCCCGGGTGTCCCTTGGCAGTACTTC,CASSLIAPGVPWQYF
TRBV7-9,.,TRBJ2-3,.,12,TGTGCCAGCACCTCCGGTCCAGATACGCAGTATTTT,CASTSGPDTQYF
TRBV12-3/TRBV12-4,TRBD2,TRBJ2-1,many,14,TGTGCCAGCAAATGGGGGGGATCCTACAATGAGCAGTTCTTC,CASKWGGSYNEQFF
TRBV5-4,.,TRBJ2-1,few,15,TGTGCCAGCAGCCGGCCAGAAAGCTCCTACAATGAGCAGTTCTTC,CASSRPESSYNEQFF
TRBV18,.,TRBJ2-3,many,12,TGTGCCAGCTCAGACAGCACAGATACGCAGTATTTT,CASSDSTDTQYF
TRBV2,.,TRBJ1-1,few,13,TGTGCCAGCAGTGCCATCCTGAACACTGAAGCTTTCTTT,CASSAILNTEAFF
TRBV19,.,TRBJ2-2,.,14,TGTGCCAGTACCAAGACAGCCTGGACCGGGGAGCTGTTTTTT,CASTKTAWTGELFF
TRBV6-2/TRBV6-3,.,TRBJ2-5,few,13,TGTGCCACTTCGGACCAAGCCAGAGAGACCCAGTACTTC,CATSDQARETQYF
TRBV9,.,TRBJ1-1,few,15,TGTGCCAGCAGCGGTTTGGGGGAAGGAGACACTGAAGCTTTCTTT,CASSGLGEGDTEAFF
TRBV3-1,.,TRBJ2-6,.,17,TGTGCCACCTGCGATTCGGGGCGCATCTCTGGGGCCAACGTCCTGACTTTC,CATCDSGRISGANVLTF